This T cell receptor beta chain was obtained from a study of blood T cells in healthy people across ages. Together with a sample-barcoded 5' primer, a J-beta primer mix was included in a second PCR lasting about 6 to 12 cycles. TCRdb called the 5' RACE reads again in MiXCR, with one record for every CDR3 protein. The sample includes 1.5 million to 2 million distinct CDR3 sequences, around 42% seen only once; the top ten take roughly 23%. Germline trimming cut 5 bases from V and 2 bases from J; bases unmatched to any gene: 6. This CDR3 has 15 amino acids. This chain uses TRBV12-3 or TRBV12-4 with TRBJ2-5, with 9 bases that match TRBD1. The receptor's source is a human donor in good health. Sequencing was carried out using blood. The CDR3 reads CASSQTGGIQETQYF. The CDR3, as DNA: TGTGCCAGCAGTCAGACAGGGGGGATTCAAGAGACCCAGTACTTC.